The clone carrying this T cell receptor (beta chain) appeared a single time. CDR3 length: 15 amino acids. Per germline, CDR1 LGHNA and CDR2 YNFKEQ. Unmatched junction bases numbered 19, after V lost 7 bases and J lost 11 bases. Healthy bone marrow donors supplied every sample. The sample originates from a study of cytomegalovirus exposure and HLA in healthy donors. PCR involved 60 Vbeta and 13 Jbeta primers. Original data processing: Counted up in a later analysis, unique TCR beta chains came to about 80 million, with some 11 million shared. Using immunoSEQ multiplex PCR, the repertoire was profiled, and TCRdb retains in-frame clones only, with some absent. The V and J calls and clone size are taken from that table; D and trimming were inferred from the DNA. The table includes some 120,000 clones, over 70% detected once.

This TCR came from a man aged 25 to 45 in good health and CMV-seronegative. The chain carries TRBV4-2 and TRBJ1-1, with 7 bases identical to TRBD1. The sample comprised PBMCs. In nucleotides, the CDR3 is TGTGCCAGCACCAGAGGGGAGGAGGGGGCCCTCGGGGCTTTCTTT. Its translation is CASTRGEEGALGAFF.